What follows is one T cell receptor (beta chain) and its context. These data come from a study of T cells after somatic rescue of genetic block. The trim removed 4 bases at V and 1 base at J, leaving 9 bases unmatched. Germline lookup yields CDR1 LGHNA and CDR2 YSLEER. The CDR3 is 16 residues long. The assay was immunoSEQ multiplex PCR, and TCRdb's table has in-frame clones only and misses some. Here the sample spans approximately 100,000 clones, 85% to 90% being singletons. Input material: peripheral blood mononuclear cells (PBMCs). The chain combines TRBV4-3 with TRBJ1-2; 7 bases match TRBD1. This sequence originates from a woman younger than 35. The DNA for the CDR3 is TGCGCCAGCAGCCTTAGGGACAGCCCAATTAACTATGGCTACACCTTC. Amino acid sequence: CASSLRDSPINYGYTF.